These 16 T cell receptor beta chains share one sample of origin, sequenced in a study of shared clonotypes between healthy human individuals. Profiling relied on immunoSEQ multiplex PCR, and the TCRdb table lists in-frame clones only, not all of them. This table has under 2,000,000 clones, over 85% appearing once. CD8 cells classed as naive were CD45RO-negative and positively selected for CCR7, excluding terminally differentiated effector memory CD45RA+ cells. The specimen was naive CD8+ T cells sorted from blood. The origin of the receptors is a man younger than 35 in good health.

This clone was recorded once. The gene calls are TRBV6-1 and TRBJ1-3; no clear D gene. The CDR3 is 16 residues long. Germline CDR1 is MNHNS and CDR2 is SASEGT. V lost 0 bases to trimming and J lost 0 bases, with 9 bases between them. CDR3 amino acids: CASSEAVRVSGNTIYF. The CDR3 DNA follows: TGTGCCAGCAGTGAAGCAGTCCGTGTCTCTGGAAACACCATATATTTT.

The table lists this clone with a count of one. J is TRBJ1-3 and V is TRBV5-6; D is ambiguous. The germline V gene encodes CDR1 SGHDT and CDR2 YYEEEE. The CDR3 runs to 14 residues. V was pared by 2 bases and J by 3 bases, with 9 bases between. This CDR3 reads CASSFGVGGNTIYF. The DNA for the CDR3 is TGTGCCAGCAGCTTTGGAGTAGGTGGAAACACCATATATTTT.

As for this clone: This same CDR3 is encoded by further DNA sequences in the sample. This sequence joins TRBV29-1 and TRBJ1-1; a possible D gene is TRBD1 (5 bases). The CDR3 length is 11 residues. Germline-derived CDR1 and CDR2 are SQVTM and ANQGSEA. Trimming stripped 1 base from V and 5 bases from J, with 5 bases between. CDR3 nucleotide sequence: TGCAGCGTTGAAGGGGGGACTGAAGCTTTCTTT. Encoded protein: CSVEGGTEAFF.

The chain recombines TRBV6-5 with TRBJ1-1; D not resolved. Germline CDR1 MNHEY, CDR2 SVGAGI. The V and J ends lost 6 bases and 1 base respectively, with 12 bases between them. The length of the CDR3 is 14 residues. The CDR3 spells CASSFTAPNTEAFF. The CDR3 coding sequence is TGTGCCAGCAGCTTTACAGCTCCGAACACTGAAGCTTTCTTT.

This clone was recorded only once. The gene calls are TRBV4-1 and TRBJ2-7, with D possibly TRBD1 on 5 matching bases. The CDR3 extends over 14 amino acids. Germline V CDR1 and CDR2: MGHRA, YSYEKL. With 0 bases removed from V and 6 bases from J, the gap between germline ends came to 12 bases. CDR3 sequence (DNA): TGCGCCAGCAGCCAAGAAGGGGCGGCAGTCGAGCAGTACTTC. Its protein product is CASSQEGAAVEQYF.

This chain links TRBV4-3 with TRBJ1-1; D is ambiguous. V lost 0 bases to trimming and J lost 0 bases, with 11 bases between them. Germline loops: CDR1 LGHNA, CDR2 YSLEER. The CDR3 spans 16 residues. This CDR3 reads CASSQDLEEMNTEAFF. In DNA form, the CDR3 reads TGCGCCAGCAGCCAAGATTTGGAAGAGATGAACACTGAAGCTTTCTTT.

The rearrangement joins TRBV6-5 to TRBJ2-1; D might be TRBD2 (5 bases). Germline CDR1 and CDR2: MNHEY and SVGAGI. V shed 2 bases and J shed 6 bases, with 17 bases lying between them. This CDR3 has 16 residues. The CDR3 here is CASSYGPSYRTNEQFF. CDR3 nucleotides: TGTGCCAGCAGTTACGGGCCTAGCTACCGAACCAATGAGCAGTTCTTC.

The chain employs TRBV30 and TRBJ2-3; no clear D gene. Trimming stripped 4 bases from V and 2 bases from J, with 13 bases between. This CDR3 is built from 14 residues. Germline V gene data show CDR1 as GTSNPN and CDR2 as SVGIG (reference sequence). The CDR3 region has the DNA TGTGCCTGGACTGTACCAGCACTCACAGATACGCAGTATTTT. Translation: CAWTVPALTDTQYF.

Comment on this clone: This same CDR3 is encoded by further DNA sequences in the sample. The chain uses TRBV27 and TRBJ1-5; weak D call: TRBD1 (5 bases). This CDR3 has 14 amino acids. CDR1 MNHEY and CDR2 SMNVEV come from the germline V gene (reference sequence). V was trimmed by 2 bases and J by 5 bases, leaving 10 bases between them. CDR3 residues: CASSLRGVYQPQHF. CDR3 DNA sequence: TGTGCCAGCAGTTTACGGGGGGTCTATCAGCCCCAGCATTTT.

This rearrangement joins TRBV6-1 to TRBJ2-7; unclear D gene. V lost 7 bases and J lost 0, with 7 bases in between. Germline CDR1 reads MNHNS; CDR2 reads SASEGT. The CDR3 contains 12 residues. The CDR3 here is CASTEGSYEQYF. As DNA, the CDR3 is TGTGCCAGCACCGAAGGCTCCTACGAGCAGTACTTC.

This chain joins TRBV27 and TRBJ2-1; D perhaps matches TRBD2 (7 bases). From germline, CDR1 is MNHEY and CDR2 SMNVEV (reference sequence). The length of the CDR3 is 13 residues. V was clipped by 8 bases and J by 9 bases, with 17 bases between them. CDR3 bases: TGTGCCAGCCTGGGGGGGCCCTTGGGTGAGCAGTTCTTC. Translation gives CASLGGPLGEQFF.

V usage is TRBV29-1 and J usage is TRBJ2-7, with D maybe TRBD2 (6 bases). CDR3 length equals 15 residues. Trimming pared 1 base from V and 0 bases from J, leaving 13 bases between. Per germline, CDR1 SQVTM and CDR2 ANQGSEA. CDR3 DNA sequence: TGCAGCGTTGAAGCCCGGGACGGGAGCTCCTACGAGCAGTACTTC. Amino acid sequence: CSVEARDGSSYEQYF.

This clone was counted a single time. The chain has TRBV7-9 and TRBJ2-7; D is possibly TRBD2 (5 bases). Trimming shortened V by 5 bases and J by 0 bases, and 14 bases separated the two germline ends. Per germline, CDR1 SEHNR and CDR2 FQNEAQ (reference sequence). The CDR3 consists of 15 residues. The CDR3 region is CASSPPGMSSYEQYF. For the CDR3, the DNA is TGTGCCAGCAGCCCACCGGGGATGAGCTCCTACGAGCAGTACTTC.

Only one count was recorded for this clone. The chain combines TRBV6-1 with TRBJ1-6, with TRBD1 as a possible D gene (5 bases). This CDR3 region has 15 residues. V shed 7 bases and J shed 10 bases, with 20 bases lying between them. The germline V gene has CDR1 MNHNS and CDR2 SASEGT. CDR3 amino acids: CASTQSGTQGSPLHF. CDR3 coding DNA: TGTGCCAGCACCCAATCCGGGACTCAAGGGTCACCCCTCCACTTT.

This chain links TRBV6-5 with TRBJ1-5, with D perhaps matching TRBD1 (5 bases). This CDR3 is built from 14 residues. The V end was cut by 2 bases, the J end by 5 bases, with 10 bases between. Germline V lookup: CDR1 MNHEY, CDR2 SVGAGI. CDR3: CASSYGTRDQPQHF. Here the CDR3 DNA reads TGTGCCAGCAGTTACGGGACCCGGGATCAGCCCCAGCATTTT.

The V gene is TRBV4-3, the J gene TRBJ2-1; TRBD1 might be the D (6 bases). This CDR3 comprises 15 residues. Germline CDR1 reads LGHNA; CDR2 reads YSLEER. Between the trimmed V and J ends, which lost 2 bases and 7 bases, there was a span of 15 bases. CDR3: CASSQLGGQENEQFF. CDR3 nucleotides: TGCGCCAGCAGCCAACTTGGGGGCCAAGAGAATGAGCAGTTCTTC.